This T cell receptor (beta chain) emerged from a study of shared clonotypes between healthy human individuals. Notes on the study in general: Clonotype sharing across a few donors was observed for about 5.5% of naive CD4 clonotypes. Sequencing depth was expected to influence donor clonotype sharing.

An even split of each subset's genomic DNA across several immunoSEQ plates was performed. Per the authors' pipeline: Junction-only sequences without quality scores came from ImmunoSEQ, so filtering differed. Profiled with immunoSEQ multiplex PCR; TCRdb holds only in-frame clones, not every one. The DNA gave D and trimming, while V, J and clone size come from that table. The table lists about 980,000 clones, 76% of them singletons, with around 1.5% in the top ten. CDR1 is MNHEY, CDR2 SVGAGI, per germline. The CDR3 runs 15 residues. V was trimmed by 4 bases and J by 3 bases, leaving 14 bases between them. As concerns this clone: As yet, its antigen is unknown.

This sequence joins TRBV6-5 and TRBJ2-3, with a weak D call TRBD2 (5 bases). The sample taken for sequencing was memory CD4+ T cells sorted from blood. Subset defined: CD45RA-negative fraction. This receptor was identified in a man aged 18 to 30 in good health. The CDR3 sequence is CASSSGGPITDTQYF. CDR3 in DNA: TGTGCCAGCAGTTCCGGAGGCCCCATTACAGATACGCAGTATTTT.